The clone carrying this T cell receptor beta chain appeared once. J gave up 5 bases and V 2 bases, and 12 bases lay outside the gene matches. The CDR3 consists of 17 residues. Germline CDR1 reads SGDLS; CDR2 reads YYNGEE. This record belongs to a study of blood T cell repertoires in COVID-19. Generated by immunoSEQ multiplex PCR, the TCRdb table keeps only in-frame clones and is missing some. The sample holds hundreds of thousands of clones; under 90% are singletons and the top ten take 4.8%. This TCR derives from a woman aged 45-65 years who had been exposed to COVID-19. V and J are TRBV9 and TRBJ1-4, with 7 nucleotides matching TRBD1. Source material: PBMCs or T cells enriched from blood (not recorded which). The CDR3 coding sequence is TGTGCCAGCAGCGTTGCAGGGGGTGGCTACTTCAATGAAAAACTGTTTTTT. It translates to CASSVAGGGYFNEKLFF.